Listed here are 10 T cell receptor beta chains from one sample, sequenced in a study of tumor and adjacent non-tumor tissue in lung cancer. RNA was extracted from bulk tissue without any cell sorting. A modified ARM-PCR protocol with three rounds of nested PCR amplified TCRbeta. MiXCR, run by TCRdb on the multiplex PCR reads, gives a single entry per CDR3 protein. The table lists 60,000 to 85,000 distinct CDR3 sequences, 60% to 80% of them singletons. The material sequenced was lung tumor tissue. All receptors derive from a woman aged 45-60 years with non-small cell lung cancer.

This clonotype is a singleton in its sample. A much larger clone differs by one base, so this may be a read error. V is TRBV28 and J is TRBJ2-7; D is perhaps TRBD2 (6 bases). This CDR3 is 13 amino acids long. CDR1 and CDR2 from the germline V gene are MDHEN and SYDVKM. Trimming removed 10 bases from V and 2 bases from J, with 15 bases in between. Written as DNA, the CDR3 is TGTGCCAACGCGCTTAGCGGCCCCTACGAGCAGTACTTC. It encodes CANALSGPYEQYF. Filled out from reference TRBV28 and TRBJ2-7, the complete variable domain reads DVKVTQSSRYLVKRTGEKVFLECVQDMDHENMFWYRQDPGLGLRLIYFSYDVKMKEKGDIPEGYSVSREKKERFSLILESASTNQTSMYLCANALSGPYEQYFGPGTRLTVT.

The chain combines TRBV6-6 with TRBJ2-5, with a possible D match to TRBD1 (5 bases). Germline V gene data show CDR1 as MNHNY and CDR2 as SVGAGI (reference sequence). V was trimmed by 4 bases and J by 7 bases, leaving 19 bases between them. This CDR3 is 15 amino acids long. CDR3 bases: TGTGCCAGCAGTTTCCAACTGGCGGCTAGGGGGACCCAGTACTTC. Translation gives CASSFQLAARGTQYF.

This clonotype was counted a few times. One junction end disagrees with the germline gene, perhaps due to a read error. The V call is TRBV20-1, the J call TRBJ2-7; D is perhaps TRBD1 or TRBD2 (5 bases each). Germline assignment: CDR1 DFQATT and CDR2 SNEGSKA (reference sequence). The CDR3 is 14 amino acids. The CDR3, as DNA: TGCAGTGTTAGATCTACCGGGACGGGGAATATTCCCTACTTC. Protein product: CSVRSTGTGNIPYF.

This chain uses TRBV5-1 with TRBJ2-1, with TRBD1 as a possible D gene (5 bases). Germline CDR1 SGHRS, CDR2 YFSETQ. This CDR3 has 16 amino acids. V was cut by 4 bases and J by 4 bases, with 18 bases left in between. The chain's CDR3 is CASSTFFDRAYNEQFF. CDR3 DNA: TGCGCCAGCAGCACATTTTTCGACAGAGCATACAATGAGCAGTTCTTC.

The gene calls are TRBV11-2 and TRBJ2-1, with 7 bases lining up with TRBD2. The DNA end lines up better with TRBJ2-7; the J call may be wrong. The length of the CDR3 is 15 residues. Looked up from germline, CDR1 is SGHAT and CDR2 is FQNNGV. Written as DNA, the CDR3 is TGTGCCAGCAGCTTAGAAACTAGCGAGAGGGCTGAGCAGTACTTC. This encodes CASSLETSERAEQYF.

With regard to this clonotype: The junction shows a germline mismatch at one end, possibly a read error. This CDR3 reads CANSFDGLSNQPQYF. CDR3 bases: TGTGCCAACAGCTTTGATGGGTTGAGCAATCAGCCCCAGTATTTT. The V and J genes are TRBV11-2 and TRBJ1-5; D not certain. With the DNA end fitting TRBJ2-3 better, the J assignment may be wrong. This CDR3 has 15 amino acids. CDR1 and CDR2 from the germline V gene are SGHAT and FQNNGV.

This clonotype is judged medium-sized. The chain links TRBV11-2 to TRBJ2-5; the D gene is possibly TRBD2 (5 bases). This CDR3 spans 11 amino acids. V was pared by 5 bases and J by 7 bases, with 8 bases between. The germline V gene has CDR1 SGHAT and CDR2 FQNNGV. CDR3 sequence reads: CASSPAGTQYF. CDR3 in DNA: TGTGCCAGCAGCCCCGCGGGGACCCAGTACTTC. The variable domain in full, completed from reference TRBV11-2 and TRBJ2-5, reads EAGVAQSPRYKIIEKRQSVAFWCNPISGHATLYWYQQILGQGPKLLIQFQNNGVVDDSQLPKDRFSAERLKGVDSTLKIQPAKLEDSAVYLCASSPAGTQYFGPGTRLLVL.

Note on this clonotype: Mismatch with germline at one junction end may stem from a read error. The CDR3 loop is CTSSLGGEQFF. CDR3 DNA: TGCACCAGCAGCTTGGGAGGTGAGCAGTTCTTC. J is TRBJ2-1 and V is TRBV5-1, with a tentative D call TRBD2 (6 bases). This CDR3 comprises 11 residues. CDR1 and CDR2 from the germline V gene are SGHRS and YFSETQ.

The chain is built from TRBV5-1 and TRBJ2-5; D may be TRBD2 (5 bases). Per the germline V gene, CDR1 is SGHRS and CDR2 is YFSETQ. CDR3 length equals 15 residues. V was shortened by 4 bases and J by 1 base, with 14 bases between the two germline ends. The CDR3, as DNA: TGCGCCAGCAGCCCCCCCGGAGGCAGCCAAGAGACCCAGTACTTC. Its translation is CASSPPGGSQETQYF.

This clonotype was counted once. One end of the junction is discordant with germline, which a read error may explain. This chain uses TRBV6-2 or TRBV6-3 with TRBJ2-1; no reliable D call. The CDR3 consists of 16 residues. Germline V gives CDR1 MNHEY, CDR2 SVGEGT. Here the CDR3 DNA reads TGTGCCAGCAGCCTGCCCGCCAGGAGCTCCTATAATGAGCAGCTCTTC. Its translation is CASSLPARSSYNEQLF.